The entry below describes one TCR beta chain. The target antigen is unknown. A read error may produce the germline difference seen at one junction end. This specimen belongs to a study of CD4 T cells in relation to SARS-CoV-2 and coronaviruses. The unexposed donors gave CD4+ T cells in about 2011-2019, prior to COVID-19. After about 11 days of culture, CD4+ T cells were isolated. Method: immunoSEQ multiplex PCR; TCRdb's copy keeps in-frame clones and lacks some. The data show some 30,000 clones, with around 78% seen just once and 20% to 25% held by the top ten. In germline, CDR1 is SSHAT, CDR2 FNYEAQ (reference sequence). The CDR3 consists of 15 residues.

This sequence was found in a human donor in good health. The genes are TRBV7-7 and TRBJ2-1, with 13 positions matching TRBD2. Sequencing used CD4+ T cells from PBMCs, cultured in vitro. Here the CDR3 DNA reads TGTGCTAGCAGCTTAACTAGCGGGAGGGCCGCTGAGCAGTTCTTC. Translation gives CASSLTSGRAAEQFF.